This TCR beta chain was retrieved from a study of T-cell reconstitution after alpha-beta-depleted transplantation in children. Unique molecular identifiers were built into the TCRbeta library. Via MiXCR, TCRdb re-called the PCR reads, giving one row per CDR3 protein. The sample includes roughly 570,000 distinct CDR3 sequences, approximately 30% of them seen just once. With 3 bases clipped from V and 6 bases from J, the junction kept 5 bases outside the gene matches. The CDR3 length is 14 residues. V and J are TRBV12-3 or TRBV12-4 and TRBJ1-5; 7 bases are a match to TRBD1. The input for sequencing was PBMCs, taken before TCRalphabeta/CD19-depleted stem cell transplant. The receptor's source is a boy less than two years old with Wiskott-Aldrich syndrome, due to receive a stem cell transplant. The CDR3 bases are TGTGCCAGCAGTTTTGGAGGGGGCATTCAGCCCCAGCATTTT. Amino acid sequence: CASSFGGGIQPQHF.